A selection of T cell receptor beta chains follows, all from one sample in a study of vaccination and CD4 T cells after COVID-19. Their antigen targets remain unknown. TCRdb independently ran MiXCR on the PCR reads; one entry per CDR3 protein. The sample yields around 19,000 distinct CDR3 sequences, 55% seen once. Sequenced material: CD4+ T cells from blood, cultured in vitro. Receptors originate from a human donor who had recovered from COVID-19. Each CDR3 is given with its conserved first and last residue.

v_call	j_call	cdr3_aa
TRBV11-2	TRBJ1-6	CASRRPGDNSPLHF
TRBV4-1	TRBJ1-1	CASSHAGGVGTEAFF
TRBV29-1	TRBJ1-2	CSVAPGQGYGYTF
TRBV6-1	TRBJ1-1	CASSEAREFGAFF
TRBV7-9	TRBJ1-2	CASSPPIGVRGYTF
TRBV6-2/TRBV6-3	TRBJ1-1	CASRSPSGTGIEAFF
TRBV11-3	TRBJ1-1	CASSPTGTENTEAFF
TRBV24-1	TRBJ2-1	CATSDPKPSSGINEQFF
TRBV6-2/TRBV6-3	TRBJ1-5	CASRMGQYDQPQHF
TRBV7-7	TRBJ2-2	CASSPRATGVGELFF
TRBV6-2/TRBV6-3	TRBJ1-5	CASRLSGSNQPQHF
TRBV7-9	TRBJ2-1	CASSDRGGGRRNNEQFF
TRBV6-1	TRBJ1-5	CASSPYTGSGQPQHF
TRBV20-1	TRBJ2-3	CSARDFVDPTSGMPDTQYF
TRBV6-1	TRBJ1-5	CASSEEGDRPQHF
TRBV20-1	TRBJ2-3	CSARDAGVGTDTQYF
TRBV7-6	TRBJ2-2	CASSRLAGAGELFF
TRBV20-1	TRBJ1-6	CSAREQGTSPLHF
TRBV28	TRBJ1-5	CASSFGGLQPQHF
TRBV20-1	TRBJ1-2	CSARHGSRTGDYGYTF
TRBV20-1	TRBJ2-1	CSALADRSYNEQFF
TRBV19	TRBJ2-3	CATKRSGLGTDTQYF
TRBV29-1	TRBJ1-5	CSIQTTGAHGNQPQHF
TRBV20-1	TRBJ1-4	CSARVGQGAVKLFF
TRBV19	TRBJ1-4	CASSIDTSSEKLFF
TRBV5-8	TRBJ2-7	CASSPGTGFENEQYF
TRBV2	TRBJ2-5	CASSELGMSAETQYF
TRBV24-1	TRBJ1-6	CATSESGTRNSPLHF